This TCR beta chain stems from a study of CD8 T cells in ankylosing spondylitis. Overall study findings and caveats: There was a TCR beta motif, made of roughly eight highly homologous variants, that appeared characteristic of ankylosing spondylitis blood.

TCRdb ran MiXCR on the 5' RACE reads and lists one entry per CDR3 protein. The sample consists of some 350,000 distinct CDR3 sequences, approximately 14% of them appearing once. Regarding this clonotype: What it recognizes is unknown.

There are 14 residues in the CDR3. The J segment lost 4 bases and the V segment lost 2 bases, leaving 4 bases of the junction unmatched. This TCR was recovered from a male donor with ankylosing spondylitis or in good health (not recorded which). This chain links TRBV12-3 or TRBV12-4 with TRBJ1-1; 7 nucleotides agree with TRBD1. Sequenced input: blood, either unsorted or a sorted T cell fraction (not recorded which). The CDR3 coding sequence is TGTGCCAGCAGTTTAACAGGGGTGTTCACTGAAGCTTTCTTT. It encodes CASSLTGVFTEAFF.